A selection of T cell receptor beta chains follows, all from one sample in a study of blood T cell repertoires in COVID-19. Generated by immunoSEQ multiplex PCR, the TCRdb table keeps only in-frame clones and is missing some. The sample holds under 500,000 clones, about 89% seen once. Sequences were obtained from peripheral blood. Every receptor here comes from a young woman with acute or convalescent COVID-19. Both conserved end residues are part of each CDR3. A D gene is named only where the DNA matches it firmly. Size is stated for part of the rows, as once, few or many counts, or as a class when the clone is expanded.

d_call: TRBD1; j_call: TRBJ2-2; v_call: TRBV5-4; clone_size: NA; cdr3_aa: CASSLNDRGFFGELFF; cdr3_nt: TGTGCCAGCAGCCTGAATGACAGGGGCTTTTTCGGGGAGCTGTTTTTT
d_call: NA; j_call: TRBJ2-1; v_call: TRBV29-1; clone_size: NA; cdr3_aa: CSVQFRVRGNEQFF; cdr3_nt: TGCAGCGTTCAGTTTCGCGTCCGGGGCAATGAGCAGTTCTTC
d_call: NA; j_call: TRBJ2-7; v_call: TRBV11-2; clone_size: NA; cdr3_aa: CASSFSSSYEQYF; cdr3_nt: TGTGCCAGCAGCTTTTCGTCGTCCTACGAGCAGTACTTC
d_call: NA; j_call: TRBJ2-2; v_call: TRBV4-1; clone_size: NA; cdr3_aa: CASSRTAINTGELFF; cdr3_nt: TGCGCCAGCAGCCGGACAGCAATCAACACCGGGGAGCTGTTTTTT
d_call: NA; j_call: TRBJ2-5; v_call: TRBV6-5; clone_size: NA; cdr3_aa: CASSSNHRVETQYF; cdr3_nt: TGTGCCAGCAGTTCAAATCACAGGGTGGAGACCCAGTACTTC
d_call: TRBD1; j_call: TRBJ2-5; v_call: TRBV27; clone_size: few; cdr3_aa: CASSLTGVETQYF; cdr3_nt: TGTGCCAGCAGTCTCACAGGGGTTGAGACCCAGTACTTC
d_call: NA; j_call: TRBJ1-5; v_call: TRBV19; clone_size: once; cdr3_aa: CASSMRSGPNQPQHF; cdr3_nt: TGTGCCAGTAGTATGAGGTCAGGGCCCAATCAGCCCCAGCATTTT
d_call: NA; j_call: TRBJ1-4; v_call: TRBV6-5; clone_size: few; cdr3_aa: CASSIRGTTNEKLFF; cdr3_nt: TGTGCCAGCAGTATCCGGGGAACAACTAATGAAAAACTGTTTTTT
d_call: TRBD1; j_call: TRBJ2-3; v_call: TRBV12-5; clone_size: NA; cdr3_aa: CASGSGQGFDTQYF; cdr3_nt: TGTGCTAGTGGATCCGGACAGGGTTTTGATACGCAGTATTTT
d_call: NA; j_call: TRBJ2-7; v_call: TRBV7-9; clone_size: NA; cdr3_aa: CASSRSGEQYF; cdr3_nt: TGTGCCAGCAGCAGGTCGGGGGAGCAGTACTTC
d_call: NA; j_call: TRBJ2-4; v_call: TRBV24-1; clone_size: NA; cdr3_aa: CATSDSGPLAKNIQYF; cdr3_nt: TGTGCCACCAGTGATTCGGGTCCACTAGCCAAAAACATTCAGTACTTC
d_call: NA; j_call: TRBJ2-5; v_call: TRBV5-1; clone_size: NA; cdr3_aa: CASSYDSLETQYF; cdr3_nt: TGCGCCAGCAGTTACGACTCACTAGAGACCCAGTACTTC
d_call: NA; j_call: TRBJ2-3; v_call: TRBV18; clone_size: NA; cdr3_aa: CASSQYLTASNTDTQYF; cdr3_nt: TGTGCCAGCTCACAATACCTGACAGCCTCCAACACAGATACGCAGTATTTT
d_call: TRBD1; j_call: TRBJ1-6; v_call: TRBV2; clone_size: NA; cdr3_aa: CASSVDRAASPLHF; cdr3_nt: TGTGCCAGCAGTGTCGACAGGGCGGCATCACCCCTCCACTTT
d_call: TRBD1; j_call: TRBJ1-5; v_call: TRBV5-6; clone_size: NA; cdr3_aa: CASSYRGQPQHF; cdr3_nt: TGTGCCAGCAGCTACAGGGGACAGCCCCAGCATTTT
d_call: NA; j_call: TRBJ1-6; v_call: TRBV30; clone_size: NA; cdr3_aa: CAWTARSNSPLHF; cdr3_nt: TGTGCCTGGACCGCTAGGTCCAATTCACCCCTCCACTTT
d_call: TRBD1; j_call: TRBJ2-7; v_call: TRBV5-8; clone_size: NA; cdr3_aa: CASSYLDRGYEQYF; cdr3_nt: TGTGCCAGCAGCTACCTGGACAGGGGGTACGAGCAGTACTTC
d_call: NA; j_call: TRBJ2-2; v_call: TRBV30; clone_size: NA; cdr3_aa: CAQQVPDTGELFF; cdr3_nt: TGTGCCCAACAGGTTCCCGACACCGGGGAGCTGTTTTTT
d_call: TRBD1; j_call: TRBJ2-5; v_call: TRBV11-2; clone_size: NA; cdr3_aa: CASSWDRGQTQYF; cdr3_nt: TGTGCCAGCAGCTGGGACAGGGGTCAGACCCAGTACTTC
d_call: NA; j_call: TRBJ1-1; v_call: TRBV7-2; clone_size: NA; cdr3_aa: CASSSSGGPNTEAFF; cdr3_nt: TGTGCCAGCAGCTCCTCGGGGGGGCCGAACACTGAAGCTTTCTTT
d_call: NA; j_call: TRBJ2-7; v_call: TRBV24-1; clone_size: NA; cdr3_aa: CATSGYGAEQYF; cdr3_nt: TGTGCCACCAGTGGTTATGGGGCCGAGCAGTACTTC
d_call: TRBD1; j_call: TRBJ2-5; v_call: TRBV30; clone_size: NA; cdr3_aa: CAWSRSYPGQGWGQETQYF; cdr3_nt: TGTGCCTGGAGTCGATCTTACCCGGGACAGGGATGGGGTCAAGAGACCCAGTACTTC
d_call: NA; j_call: TRBJ2-7; v_call: TRBV3-1/TRBV3-2; clone_size: NA; cdr3_aa: CASSLGGQLSYEQYF; cdr3_nt: TGTGCCAGCAGCCTTGGAGGTCAGTTATCCTACGAGCAGTACTTC
d_call: NA; j_call: TRBJ1-5; v_call: TRBV7-8; clone_size: NA; cdr3_aa: CASSLHSTGRNQPQHF; cdr3_nt: TGTGCCAGCAGCTTACACTCCACAGGACGCAATCAGCCCCAGCATTTT
d_call: NA; j_call: TRBJ1-1; v_call: TRBV4-1; clone_size: NA; cdr3_aa: CASSQVSEGTEAFF; cdr3_nt: TGCGCCAGCAGCCAAGTTTCGGAGGGTACTGAAGCTTTCTTT
d_call: NA; j_call: TRBJ1-6; v_call: TRBV5-1; clone_size: NA; cdr3_aa: CASTPPGSVSYNSPLHF; cdr3_nt: TGCGCCAGCACGCCCCCAGGGTCGGTGTCCTATAATTCACCCCTCCACTTT
d_call: TRBD2; j_call: TRBJ2-7; v_call: TRBV9; clone_size: NA; cdr3_aa: CASSSGAGGSYEQYF; cdr3_nt: TGTGCCAGCAGCTCAGGAGCGGGGGGATCCTACGAGCAGTACTTC
d_call: NA; j_call: TRBJ1-2; v_call: TRBV3-1/TRBV3-2; clone_size: NA; cdr3_aa: CASSPQGRAGYTF; cdr3_nt: TGTGCCAGCAGCCCTCAGGGCAGGGCTGGCTACACCTTC
d_call: NA; j_call: TRBJ1-1; v_call: TRBV5-1; clone_size: NA; cdr3_aa: CASSLAPQLHTEAFF; cdr3_nt: TGCGCCAGCAGCTTGGCACCACAACTACACACTGAAGCTTTCTTT
d_call: NA; j_call: TRBJ1-2; v_call: TRBV12-3/TRBV12-4; clone_size: NA; cdr3_aa: CASRITDREGYTF; cdr3_nt: TGTGCCAGCAGGATAACGGACCGGGAAGGCTACACCTTC
d_call: TRBD2; j_call: TRBJ2-2; v_call: TRBV5-5; clone_size: NA; cdr3_aa: CASSLRPGGGELFF; cdr3_nt: TGTGCCAGCAGCTTGAGGCCGGGGGGAGGGGAGCTGTTTTTT
d_call: NA; j_call: TRBJ2-7; v_call: TRBV28; clone_size: NA; cdr3_aa: CASSLAGPLSYEQYF; cdr3_nt: TGTGCCAGCAGTTTAGCGGGGCCCCTCTCCTACGAGCAGTACTTC
d_call: TRBD1; j_call: TRBJ2-1; v_call: TRBV3-1/TRBV3-2; clone_size: NA; cdr3_aa: CASSVPGQGGNEQFF; cdr3_nt: TGTGCCAGCAGCGTCCCGGGACAGGGGGGCAATGAGCAGTTCTTC
d_call: NA; j_call: TRBJ2-2; v_call: TRBV10-3; clone_size: NA; cdr3_aa: CAISGPRQGSTGELFF; cdr3_nt: TGTGCCATCAGTGGCCCCCGGCAGGGTTCCACCGGGGAGCTGTTTTTT
d_call: NA; j_call: TRBJ2-7; v_call: TRBV21-1; clone_size: few; cdr3_aa: CASSVNGWTGKF; cdr3_nt: TGTGCCAGCAGCGTAAACGGGTGGACAGGGAAATTC
d_call: NA; j_call: TRBJ2-1; v_call: TRBV25-1; clone_size: NA; cdr3_aa: CASSEGRVNEQFF; cdr3_nt: TGTGCCAGCAGTGAAGGCAGGGTCAATGAGCAGTTCTTC
d_call: NA; j_call: TRBJ1-1; v_call: TRBV6-5; clone_size: NA; cdr3_aa: CASGEDTEAFF; cdr3_nt: TGTGCCAGTGGGGAGGATACTGAAGCTTTCTTT
d_call: TRBD1; j_call: TRBJ1-1; v_call: TRBV4-1; clone_size: NA; cdr3_aa: CASSQVMGQGGEAFF; cdr3_nt: TGCGCCAGCAGCCAAGTTATGGGACAGGGGGGTGAAGCTTTCTTT
d_call: NA; j_call: TRBJ1-5; v_call: TRBV6-5; clone_size: few; cdr3_aa: CASRAGLSNQPQHF; cdr3_nt: TGTGCCAGCAGGGCAGGCTTGAGCAATCAGCCCCAGCATTTT
d_call: TRBD1; j_call: TRBJ1-1; v_call: TRBV6-5; clone_size: NA; cdr3_aa: CASSQDRVSVTEAFF; cdr3_nt: TGTGCCAGCAGTCAGGACAGGGTCTCAGTCACTGAAGCTTTCTTT
d_call: NA; j_call: TRBJ1-1; v_call: TRBV7-9; clone_size: NA; cdr3_aa: CAVIGFSNTEAFF; cdr3_nt: TGTGCTGTGATCGGTTTTTCCAACACTGAAGCTTTCTTT
d_call: TRBD2; j_call: TRBJ2-5; v_call: TRBV11-2; clone_size: NA; cdr3_aa: CASSTPRGGGQETQYF; cdr3_nt: TGTGCCAGCAGCACCCCCAGGGGCGGGGGGCAAGAGACCCAGTACTTC
d_call: TRBD2; j_call: TRBJ2-3; v_call: TRBV5-1; clone_size: NA; cdr3_aa: CASSFFLAGGPADTQYF; cdr3_nt: TGCGCCAGCAGCTTTTTTCTAGCGGGGGGGCCGGCAGATACGCAGTATTTT
d_call: TRBD2; j_call: TRBJ2-1; v_call: TRBV18; clone_size: NA; cdr3_aa: CASSPPGGTYNEQFF; cdr3_nt: TGTGCCAGCTCACCCCCGGGGGGAACCTACAATGAGCAGTTCTTC
d_call: NA; j_call: TRBJ1-1; v_call: TRBV3-1/TRBV3-2; clone_size: NA; cdr3_aa: CASSQLRTTEAFF; cdr3_nt: TGTGCCAGCAGCCAACTGCGTACGACTGAAGCTTTCTTT
d_call: TRBD2; j_call: TRBJ2-1; v_call: TRBV5-1; clone_size: NA; cdr3_aa: CASSGSGGAFEQFF; cdr3_nt: TGCGCCAGCAGTGGTAGCGGGGGGGCGTTTGAGCAGTTCTTC
d_call: TRBD1; j_call: TRBJ1-2; v_call: TRBV5-1; clone_size: NA; cdr3_aa: CASSSQYGDRGGPNYGYTF; cdr3_nt: TGCGCCAGCAGCTCTCAATACGGGGACAGAGGGGGACCTAACTATGGCTACACCTTC
d_call: NA; j_call: TRBJ2-1; v_call: TRBV2; clone_size: NA; cdr3_aa: CASTARTIEQFF; cdr3_nt: TGTGCCAGCACCGCCCGGACTATTGAGCAGTTCTTC
d_call: TRBD2; j_call: TRBJ2-1; v_call: TRBV12-5; clone_size: NA; cdr3_aa: CASGPPGLAGGRDEQFF; cdr3_nt: TGTGCTAGTGGTCCTCCGGGACTAGCGGGGGGGCGTGATGAGCAGTTCTTC
d_call: NA; j_call: TRBJ1-5; v_call: TRBV15; clone_size: NA; cdr3_aa: CATSSWGTGNQPQHF; cdr3_nt: TGTGCCACCAGCAGTTGGGGCACCGGCAATCAGCCCCAGCATTTT
d_call: TRBD1; j_call: TRBJ1-6; v_call: TRBV28; clone_size: NA; cdr3_aa: CASSSQGGGIDSPLHF; cdr3_nt: TGTGCCAGCAGTTCCCAGGGGGGCGGGATCGATTCACCCCTCCACTTT
d_call: NA; j_call: TRBJ2-2; v_call: TRBV19; clone_size: NA; cdr3_aa: CASSILGASNTGELFF; cdr3_nt: TGTGCCAGTAGTATTCTCGGAGCTTCGAACACCGGGGAGCTGTTTTTT